Below, 5 T cell receptor beta chains from the same sample are listed, as sequenced in a study of blood T cell repertoires in COVID-19. Profiled with immunoSEQ multiplex PCR; TCRdb holds only in-frame clones, not every one. The sample holds about 190,000 clones, approximately 79% seen once. The sample was peripheral blood. These receptors came from a man aged 50 to 59 who had recovered from COVID-19.

V is TRBV9 and J is TRBJ2-5; the D gene is possibly TRBD2 (6 bases). The length of the CDR3 is 15 residues. The germline gives CDR1 SGDLS, CDR2 YYNGEE. V was cut by 4 bases and J by 5 bases, with 18 bases left in between. The chain's CDR3 is CASSSMGGGRETQYF. CDR3 coding DNA: TGTGCCAGCAGCTCCATGGGGGGTGGTCGGGAGACCCAGTACTTC.

This chain connects TRBV4-1 to TRBJ2-1; 11 bases map to TRBD1. The V and J ends lost 2 bases and 6 bases, in that order; junction bases with no gene match: 3. The CDR3 length is 15 residues. The V gene's germline CDR1 is MGHRA and CDR2 YSYEKL. The CDR3 DNA reads TGCGCCAGCAGCCAACCGGACAGGGGGCGCAATGAGCAGTTCTTC. Translating it yields CASSQPDRGRNEQFF.

The J gene is TRBJ1-4, the V gene TRBV7-2; unclear D gene. Trimming stripped 5 bases from V and 3 bases from J, with 13 bases between. Germline V CDR1 and CDR2: SGHTA, FQGNSA. CDR3 length: 15 residues. CDR3 in amino acids: CASSPGSSPNEKLFF. For the CDR3, the DNA is TGTGCCAGCAGCCCGGGGTCATCCCCTAATGAAAAACTGTTTTTT.

This clone was seen more than once but under ten times. The CDR3 protein is CASRGTGAIEIEQFF. CDR3 DNA: TGTGCCAGCAGAGGGACAGGGGCAATTGAAATTGAGCAGTTCTTC. V and J are TRBV5-4 and TRBJ2-1; 10 nucleotides agree with TRBD1. This CDR3 is built from 15 residues. The V gene end was trimmed by 5 bases and the J gene end by 9 bases; junction bases not matched to a gene: 11. In germline, CDR1 is SGHNT, CDR2 YYREEE (reference sequence).

The CDR3, as DNA: TGTGCCAGCAGCCCGCAATCTGGGGGGGAGACCCAGTACTTC. Protein product: CASSPQSGGETQYF. This chain connects TRBV3-1 (or the pseudogene TRBV3-2) to TRBJ2-5; maybe TRBD2 (6 bases). Germline-derived CDR1 and CDR2 are LGHDT and YNNKEL (reference sequence). The CDR3 consists of 14 residues. Between the trimmed V and J ends, which lost 4 bases and 5 bases, there was a span of 14 bases.